The entry that follows covers one T cell receptor beta chain sequence. The antigen is unknown. This entry comes from a study of vaccination and CD4 T cells after COVID-19. Study-wide points: Early timepoints after natural infection were not analyzed in these convalescent patients.

In germline, CDR1 is KGHDR, CDR2 SFDVKD. The CDR3 totals 13 residues. Trimming shortened V by 4 bases and J by 0 bases, and 4 bases separated the two germline ends. Specified treatment: roughly 10-day PBMC culture with coronavirus spike peptide pools or control peptides (ViraFEST assay). Under the ViraFEST approach, antigen-specific T cells were expanded with peptide pools and TCRs subsequently sequenced. Scientists ran DNA taken from cultured CD4+ T cells through the Oncomine TCR Beta short-read assay for sequencing. TCRdb reprocessed the PCR reads with MiXCR, giving one entry per CDR3 protein. The sample has roughly 5,000 distinct CDR3 sequences, roughly 46% seen once.

The chain uses TRBV24-1 and TRBJ2-3; D unresolved. This TCR came from a human donor who had recovered from COVID-19. The specimen comprised CD4+ T cells from blood, cultured in vitro, sampled after SARS-CoV-2 vaccination. The CDR3: CATSDPSTDTQYF. In DNA, the CDR3 is TGTGCCACCAGTGACCCCAGCACAGATACGCAGTATTTT.